What follows are 18 T cell receptor beta chains derived from one specimen sequenced in a study of blood T cell repertoires in COVID-19. The assay was immunoSEQ multiplex PCR, and TCRdb's table has in-frame clones only and misses some. The table lists fewer than 250,000 clones, 90% of them singletons. Sample: PBMCs or T cells enriched from blood (not recorded which). Receptors originate from a man aged 25 to 40 who had been exposed to COVID-19.

J is TRBJ1-2 and V is TRBV9; a possible D gene is TRBD1 (5 bases). Germline V gives CDR1 SGDLS, CDR2 YYNGEE. The V and J ends lost 4 bases and 7 bases respectively, with 17 bases between them. The CDR3 length is 14 residues. DNA for the CDR3: TGTGCCAGCAGCCCCTTGGGGGGTCGTGTTGGCTACACCTTC. Its translation is CASSPLGGRVGYTF.

V usage is TRBV5-1 and J usage is TRBJ2-1, with a possible D match to TRBD1 (6 bases). V lost 6 bases, J lost 5 bases, and 18 bases lay in between. The CDR3 sequence is 15 residues long. The germline V gene encodes CDR1 SGHRS and CDR2 YFSETQ. The CDR3 reads CASKKTGTLDNEQFF. CDR3 coding DNA: TGCGCCAGCAAGAAGACCGGGACACTGGACAATGAGCAGTTCTTC.

This rearrangement joins TRBV7-2 to TRBJ2-3; D gene uncertain. Trimming shortened V by 4 bases and J by 7 bases, and 12 bases separated the two germline ends. The CDR3 is made up of 13 amino acids. Per the germline V gene, CDR1 is SGHTA and CDR2 is FQGNSA. The CDR3 DNA follows: TGTGCCAGCAGCTACCCCCCACAACATACGCAGTATTTT. Translating gives CASSYPPQHTQYF.

The sample holds a few counts of this clone. CDR3 sequence reads: CASSIPGQGQETQYF. CDR3 nucleotide sequence: TGTGCCAGTAGTATACCGGGACAGGGGCAAGAGACCCAGTACTTC. The chain recombines TRBV19 with TRBJ2-5; 10 nucleotides agree with TRBD1. The CDR3 covers 15 residues. V lost 2 bases to trimming and J lost 2 bases; unmatched junction nucleotides: 2. From germline, CDR1 is LNHDA and CDR2 SQIVND (reference sequence). Complete variable domain (other parts from reference TRBV19 and TRBJ2-5): DGGITQSPKYLFRKEGQNVTLSCEQNLNHDAMYWYRQDPGQGLRLIYYSQIVNDFQKGDIAEGYSVSREKKESFPLTVTSAQKNPTAFYLCASSIPGQGQETQYFGPGTRLLVL.

J is TRBJ2-3 and V is TRBV19, with a possible D match to TRBD2 (5 bases). Per germline, CDR1 LNHDA and CDR2 SQIVND (reference sequence). V lost 6 bases and J lost 0, with 19 bases in between. CDR3 length: 17 amino acids. The CDR3 sequence is CASSGDTIKISTDTQYF. As DNA, the CDR3 is TGTGCCAGTAGCGGGGATACAATTAAAATTAGCACAGATACGCAGTATTTT.

This clone was recorded once. The chain uses TRBV6-2 or TRBV6-3 and TRBJ2-3; 9 nucleotides align to TRBD2. From germline, CDR1 is MNHEY and CDR2 SVGEGT. The junction had 6 bases not matched to a gene; V was cut back by 4 bases and J by 1 base. This CDR3 is built from 16 residues. The CDR3 DNA reads as TGTGCCAGCAGTTTACCAAGGACTAGCGGCACAGATACGCAGTATTTT. Its translation is CASSLPRTSGTDTQYF.

The chain recombines TRBV7-8 with TRBJ2-4; TRBD2 aligns across 7 bases. With V trimmed by 5 bases and J by 0 bases, 10 bases remained unmatched. The CDR3 is made up of 17 amino acids. Per germline, CDR1 SGHVS and CDR2 FQNEAQ. Here the CDR3 DNA reads TGTGCCAGCAGCCCCCAGGCGGGGGACTTAGCCAAAAACATTCAGTACTTC. Translation gives CASSPQAGDLAKNIQYF.

The CDR3 region has the DNA TGTGCCATCACTCAGACAGGGGTGATGGCCCCGCACTACAATGAGCAGTTCTTC. This gives the protein CAITQTGVMAPHYNEQFF. J is TRBJ2-1 and V is TRBV10-3; the match to TRBD1 covers 8 bases. The CDR3 sequence is 18 residues long. Trimming cost V 7 bases and J 3 bases; bases outside gene matches: 17. CDR1 and CDR2 (germline): ENHRY, SYGVKD.

This clone was detected only once. CDR3 sequence: CASSSRPSGGHNEQFF. CDR3 nucleotide sequence: TGTGCCAGCAGCTCGAGGCCTAGCGGGGGTCACAATGAGCAGTTCTTC. The gene calls are TRBV7-2 and TRBJ2-1, with TRBD2 matching over 10 bases. Trimming took 4 bases from V and 5 from J; bases not matched to a gene: 8. Germline V gene lookup returns CDR1 SGHTA and CDR2 FQGNSA. CDR3 length equals 16 residues.

J is TRBJ2-2 and V is TRBV7-2; 8 bases map to TRBD2. The CDR3 spans 15 residues. Per the germline V gene, CDR1 is SGHTA and CDR2 is FQGNSA. V dropped 1 base and J dropped 6; count of bases not matched to a gene: 4. CDR3: CASSLEKRGSGELFF. The CDR3 region has the DNA TGTGCCAGCAGCTTAGAGAAGCGGGGGTCCGGGGAGCTGTTTTTT.

This clone showed up just once. The genes are TRBV3-1 (or the pseudogene TRBV3-2) and TRBJ2-5; 12 bases align to TRBD2. Germline V gene lookup returns CDR1 LGHDT and CDR2 YNNKEL (reference sequence). CDR3 length: 15 amino acids. V lost 4 bases to trimming and J lost 4 bases; unmatched junction nucleotides: 4. The CDR3 spells CASSPSGGAGETQYF. The CDR3 region has the DNA TGTGCCAGCAGCCCTAGCGGGGGGGCCGGAGAGACCCAGTACTTC.

This clone was observed once. The chain uses TRBV4-1 and TRBJ1-2; D unresolved. Germline V gene lookup returns CDR1 MGHRA and CDR2 YSYEKL. V lost 6 bases and J lost 4, with 6 bases in between. The CDR3 contains 11 residues. The CDR3 spells CASSLIYGYTF. CDR3 bases: TGCGCCAGCAGTTTAATCTATGGCTACACCTTC.

V and J are TRBV27 and TRBJ1-2; 11 nucleotides agree with TRBD1. The CDR3 extends over 19 amino acids. V lost 6 bases, J lost 3 bases, and 18 bases stayed unmatched. Germline-derived CDR1 and CDR2 are MNHEY and SMNVEV (reference sequence). The CDR3, as DNA: TGTGCCAGCAGACGTACTCCGTTGGGACAGGGGGTTCTGGACTATGGCTACACCTTC. It encodes CASRRTPLGQGVLDYGYTF.

The CDR3 sequence is CASSESAGTNSPLHF. The CDR3 DNA reads as TGCGCCAGCAGTGAGTCGGCGGGTACCAATTCACCCCTCCACTTT. The V call is TRBV10-1, the J call TRBJ1-6, with no clear D. V was trimmed by 0 bases and J by 7 bases, leaving 10 bases between them. Germline V lookup: CDR1 WNHNN, CDR2 SYGVQD (reference sequence). The CDR3 has 15 residues.

The CDR3 nucleotides read TGTGCCTGGAGCGGGGATAGGGATCAGCCCCAGCATTTT. Translation gives CAWSGDRDQPQHF. The rearrangement links TRBV30 to TRBJ1-5; no firm D call. The germline V gene has CDR1 GTSNPN and CDR2 SVGIG (reference sequence). Trimming removed 3 bases at V and 5 bases at J, with 11 bases between. The CDR3 has 13 residues.

J is TRBJ1-2 and V is TRBV19; 9 bases are a match to TRBD1. There are 14 residues in the CDR3. V shed 10 bases, J shed 3 bases, and the junction held 9 bases outside the gene matches. Germline CDR1 is LNHDA and CDR2 is SQIVND (reference sequence). Here the CDR3 DNA reads TGTGCCACCGCCAACCGGGACAGGGACTATGGCTACACCTTC. It translates to CATANRDRDYGYTF.

The V gene is TRBV7-7, the J gene TRBJ2-3; 10 nucleotides agree with TRBD2. The CDR3 covers 16 residues. V lost 5 bases, J lost 3 bases, and 8 bases stayed unmatched. Germline CDR1 SSHAT, CDR2 FNYEAQ (reference sequence). CDR3 DNA: TGTGCCAGCAGCCAGTATAGCGGGGGGCGTACAGATACGCAGTATTTT. Protein product: CASSQYSGGRTDTQYF.

The V call is TRBV3-1 (or the pseudogene TRBV3-2), the J call TRBJ2-1; D might be TRBD2 (5 bases). The CDR3 covers 13 residues. CDR1 and CDR2 from the germline V gene are LGHDT and YNNKEL (reference sequence). V lost 4 bases and J lost 8, with 12 bases in between. The CDR3 nucleotides read TGTGCCAGCAGCCCTGCGGGTTATGATGAGCAGTTCTTC. Translating gives CASSPAGYDEQFF.